This record looks at one T cell receptor beta chain sequence and its context. These data originate in a study of glioma-infiltrating T cells after dendritic cell vaccination. Study-level background: The vaccine used monocyte-derived dendritic cells pulsed overnight with autologous tumor lysate.

Germline V gives CDR1 SGHAT, CDR2 FQNNGV. V was clipped by 6 bases and J by 3 bases; unmatched bases: 10. This CDR3 spans 17 amino acids. Repertoires were generated with immunoSEQ multiplex PCR, while TCRdb's copy carries only in-frame clones and drops some. This sample yields fewer than 70,000 clones, of which about 84% are seen a single time; roughly 9% belongs to the top ten. Indicated time point: after dendritic cell vaccination, including at tumor progression/relapse. Patients had residual fresh-frozen tumor tissue and more than two years of survival data. None of the glioblastoma patients had an isocitrate dehydrogenase mutation. Before vaccination, two weeks after the third vaccination, and at progression, PBMC were collected.

This chain connects TRBV11-2 to TRBJ2-1, with 11 nucleotides matching TRBD2. Sequencing used blood, obtained after dendritic cell vaccination. The TCR was taken from a human donor with glioblastoma. The CDR3 is CASRLISGGAGYNEQFF. CDR3 nucleotides: TGTGCCAGCAGATTAATTAGCGGGGGGGCGGGCTACAATGAGCAGTTCTTC.